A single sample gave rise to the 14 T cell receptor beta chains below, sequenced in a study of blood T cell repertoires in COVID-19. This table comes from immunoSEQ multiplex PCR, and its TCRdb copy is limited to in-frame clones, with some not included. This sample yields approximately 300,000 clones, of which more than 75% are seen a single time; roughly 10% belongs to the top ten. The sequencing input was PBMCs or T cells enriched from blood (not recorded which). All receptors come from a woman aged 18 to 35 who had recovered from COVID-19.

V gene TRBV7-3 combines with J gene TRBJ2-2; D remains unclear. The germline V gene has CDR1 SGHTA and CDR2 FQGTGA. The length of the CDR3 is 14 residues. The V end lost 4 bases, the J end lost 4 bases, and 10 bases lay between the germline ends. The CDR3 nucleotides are TGTGCCAGCAGCTCTCCCGTTTTCACCGGGGAGCTGTTTTTT. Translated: CASSSPVFTGELFF.

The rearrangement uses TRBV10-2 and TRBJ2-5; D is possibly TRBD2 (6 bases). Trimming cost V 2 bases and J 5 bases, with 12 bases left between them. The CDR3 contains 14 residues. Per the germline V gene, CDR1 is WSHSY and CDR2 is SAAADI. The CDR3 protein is CASSEGTQAETQYF. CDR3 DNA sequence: TGCGCCAGCAGTGAGGGGACTCAAGCGGAGACCCAGTACTTC.

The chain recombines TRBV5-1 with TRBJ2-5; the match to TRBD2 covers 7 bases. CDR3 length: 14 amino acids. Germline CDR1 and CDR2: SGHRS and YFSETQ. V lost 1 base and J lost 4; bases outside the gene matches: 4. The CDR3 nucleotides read TGCGCCAGCAGCTTGTTGAGGGAGGGAGAGACCCAGTACTTC. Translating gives CASSLLREGETQYF.

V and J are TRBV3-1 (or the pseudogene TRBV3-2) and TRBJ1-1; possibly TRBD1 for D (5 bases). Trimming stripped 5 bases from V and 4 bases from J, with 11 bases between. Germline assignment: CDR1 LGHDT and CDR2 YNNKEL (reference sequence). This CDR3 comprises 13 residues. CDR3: CASSYRRGTEAFF. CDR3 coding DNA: TGTGCCAGCAGCTACAGGAGAGGCACTGAAGCTTTCTTT.

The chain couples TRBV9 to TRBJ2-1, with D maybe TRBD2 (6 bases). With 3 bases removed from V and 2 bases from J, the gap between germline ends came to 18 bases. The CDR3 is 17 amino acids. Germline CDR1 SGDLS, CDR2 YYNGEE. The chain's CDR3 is CASSEPSRAGTYNEQFF. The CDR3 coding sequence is TGTGCCAGCAGCGAACCGTCTAGGGCGGGAACCTACAATGAGCAGTTCTTC.

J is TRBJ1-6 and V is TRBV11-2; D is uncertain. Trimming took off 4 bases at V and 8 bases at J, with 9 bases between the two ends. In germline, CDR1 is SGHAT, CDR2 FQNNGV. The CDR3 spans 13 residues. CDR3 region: CASSSREDSPLHF. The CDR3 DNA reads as TGTGCCAGCAGCTCACGAGAGGATTCACCCCTCCACTTT.

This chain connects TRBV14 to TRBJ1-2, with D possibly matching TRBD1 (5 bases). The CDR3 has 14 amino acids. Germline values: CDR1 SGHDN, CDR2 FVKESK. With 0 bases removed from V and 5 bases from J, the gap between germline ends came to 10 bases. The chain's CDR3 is CASSQDGRVYGYTF. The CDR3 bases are TGTGCCAGCAGCCAAGACGGCAGGGTGTATGGCTACACCTTC. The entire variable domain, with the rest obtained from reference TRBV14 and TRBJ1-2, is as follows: EAGVTQFPSHSVIEKGQTVTLRCDPISGHDNLYWYRRVMGKEIKFLLHFVKESKQDESGMPNNRFLAERTGGTYSTLKVQPAELEDSGVYFCASSQDGRVYGYTFGSGTRLTVV.

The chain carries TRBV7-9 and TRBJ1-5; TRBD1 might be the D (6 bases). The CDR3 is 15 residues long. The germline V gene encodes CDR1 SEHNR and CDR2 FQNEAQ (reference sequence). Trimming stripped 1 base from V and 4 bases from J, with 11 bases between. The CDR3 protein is CASSLGDIRNQPQHF. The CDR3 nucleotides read TGTGCCAGCAGCTTAGGGGACATAAGAAATCAGCCCCAGCATTTT.

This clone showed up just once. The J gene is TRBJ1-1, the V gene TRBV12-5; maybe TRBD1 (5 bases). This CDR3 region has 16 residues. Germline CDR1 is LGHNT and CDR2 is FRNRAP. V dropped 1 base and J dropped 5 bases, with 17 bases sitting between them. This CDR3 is CASGLGLPQGWTEAFF. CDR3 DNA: TGTGCTAGTGGTTTGGGCCTCCCGCAGGGATGGACTGAAGCTTTCTTT.

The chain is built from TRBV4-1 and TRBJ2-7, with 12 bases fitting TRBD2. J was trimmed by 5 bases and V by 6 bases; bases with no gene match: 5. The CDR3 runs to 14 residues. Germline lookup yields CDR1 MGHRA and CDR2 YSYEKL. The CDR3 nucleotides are TGCGCCAGCAGGCGACTAGCGGGAGTCCACGAGCAGTACTTC. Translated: CASRRLAGVHEQYF.

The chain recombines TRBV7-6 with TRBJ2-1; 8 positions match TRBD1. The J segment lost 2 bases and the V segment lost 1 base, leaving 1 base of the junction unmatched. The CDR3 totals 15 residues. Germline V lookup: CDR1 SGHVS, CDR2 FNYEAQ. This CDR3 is CASSLGTGPYNEQFF. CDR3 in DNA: TGTGCCAGCAGCTTAGGGACAGGGCCCTACAATGAGCAGTTCTTC.

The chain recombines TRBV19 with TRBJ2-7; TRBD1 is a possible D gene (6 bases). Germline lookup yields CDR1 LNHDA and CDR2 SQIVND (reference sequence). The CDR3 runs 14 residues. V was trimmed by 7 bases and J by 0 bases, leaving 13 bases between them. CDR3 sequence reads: CASTPDSLSYEQYF. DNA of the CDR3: TGTGCCAGTACTCCGGACAGTCTCTCCTACGAGCAGTACTTC.

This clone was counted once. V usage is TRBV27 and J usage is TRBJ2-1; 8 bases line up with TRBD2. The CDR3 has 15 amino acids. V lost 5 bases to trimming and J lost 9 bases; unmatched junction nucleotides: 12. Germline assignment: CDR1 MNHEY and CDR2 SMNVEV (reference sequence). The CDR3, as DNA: TGTGCCAGCAGTCTCCTAGCGGGCGGCGAGGGTGAGCAGTTCTTC. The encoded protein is CASSLLAGGEGEQFF.

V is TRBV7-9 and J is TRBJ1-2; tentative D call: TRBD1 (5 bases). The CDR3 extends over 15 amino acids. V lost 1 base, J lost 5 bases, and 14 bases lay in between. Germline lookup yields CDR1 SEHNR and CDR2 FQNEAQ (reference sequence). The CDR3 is CASSLGDRLSYGYTF. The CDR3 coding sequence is TGTGCCAGCAGCTTAGGTGACAGACTCTCATATGGCTACACCTTC.